This T cell receptor (beta chain) was sequenced in a study of blood T cell repertoires in COVID-19. Across the study: Acute-phase and convalescent COVID-19 samples originated in the United States, Italy and Spain.

Assay: immunoSEQ multiplex PCR; the TCRdb copy retains only in-frame clones and omits some. The table includes approximately 300,000 clones, 75% to 90% detected once. The length of the CDR3 is 17 residues. CDR1 and CDR2 (germline): SNHLY, FYNNEI. V lost 6 bases and J 0 bases, leaving 18 bases between the germline ends. The TCR originated in a man aged 35 to 55 with acute or convalescent COVID-19. Sequencing used peripheral blood. This chain uses TRBV2 with TRBJ2-1; D possibly corresponds to TRBD2 (5 bases). The CDR3: CASSPGGGRSSYNEQFF. The DNA for the CDR3 is TGTGCCAGCAGCCCAGGCGGAGGACGAAGCTCCTACAATGAGCAGTTCTTC.